Here is one T cell receptor beta chain with its context. CDR3 length: 16 residues. The V gene's germline CDR1 is MNHEY and CDR2 SMNVEV (reference sequence). Trimming took off 5 bases at V and 4 bases at J, with 20 bases between the two ends. This record belongs to a study of blood T cell repertoires in COVID-19. The method was immunoSEQ multiplex PCR; TCRdb's version includes in-frame clones alone and lacks a portion of them. The repertoire consists of around 330,000 clones, with approximately 87% occurring once and the leading ten covering roughly 4%. The sample was peripheral blood. The chain combines TRBV27 with TRBJ1-1; D gene ambiguous. The origin of this receptor is a woman in her 50s with active or convalescent COVID-19. CDR3 coding DNA: TGTGCCAGCAGTCCTCAACCGACAAGCCCCACCACTGAAGCTTTCTTT. Protein: CASSPQPTSPTTEAFF.